A single sample gave rise to the 8 T cell receptor beta chains below, sequenced in a study of blood T cell repertoires in COVID-19. Sequencing was performed with immunoSEQ multiplex PCR; in TCRdb, only in-frame clones are kept and a portion is missing. Altogether about 240,000 clones are present, roughly 82% being singletons, with the ten largest covering around an eighth. Sequenced input: peripheral blood. All receptors come from a man older than 75 with acute or convalescent COVID-19.

This clone was detected once. The chain links TRBV5-4 to TRBJ1-5; weak D call: TRBD1 (5 bases). There are 17 residues in the CDR3. V lost 0 bases and J 0 bases, leaving 13 bases between the germline ends. Germline CDR1 reads SGHNT; CDR2 reads YYREEE (reference sequence). The CDR3 spells CASSLGGGLDSNQPQHF. CDR3 nucleotide sequence: TGTGCCAGCAGCTTGGGGGGGGGTCTGGATAGCAATCAGCCCCAGCATTTT.

The rearrangement uses TRBV19 and TRBJ2-5, with 10 bases lining up with TRBD2. The CDR3 extends over 16 amino acids. From germline, CDR1 is LNHDA and CDR2 SQIVND (reference sequence). V dropped 3 bases and J dropped 1; count of bases not matched to a gene: 5. The CDR3, as DNA: TGTGCCAGTAGTATCACTAGCGGGGCAATCCAAGAGACCCAGTACTTC. Its translation: CASSITSGAIQETQYF.

The sample holds a few counts of this clone. The J gene is TRBJ1-5, the V gene TRBV9; 12 bases are shared with TRBD1. The CDR3 covers 15 residues. Germline CDR1 reads SGDLS; CDR2 reads YYNGEE. The V and J ends lost 0 bases and 7 bases, in that order; junction bases with no gene match: 2. CDR3 amino acids: CASSVGGTGGQPQHF. CDR3 coding DNA: TGTGCCAGCAGCGTAGGCGGGACAGGGGGCCAGCCCCAGCATTTT.

This chain joins TRBV12-3 or TRBV12-4 and TRBJ1-2; a possible D gene is TRBD1 (5 bases). Trimming cost V 4 bases and J 2 bases, with 8 bases left between them. This CDR3 region has 13 residues. CDR3 region: CASSWAGNYGYTF. The CDR3, as DNA: TGTGCCAGCAGTTGGGCAGGGAACTATGGCTACACCTTC.

The V call is TRBV11-3, the J call TRBJ2-3; 14 bases fit TRBD2. Per germline, CDR1 SGHNT and CDR2 YENEEA. J lost 6 bases, V lost 5 bases, and 7 bases had no gene match. The CDR3 has 16 residues. CDR3 sequence: CASSPRGTSGGDTQYF. The DNA for the CDR3 is TGTGCCAGCAGCCCGCGAGGGACTAGCGGGGGTGATACGCAGTATTTT.

V gene TRBV2 combines with J gene TRBJ1-5, with 8 bases matching TRBD1. Germline lookup yields CDR1 SNHLY and CDR2 FYNNEI. The CDR3 runs to 13 residues. V gave up 5 bases and J gave up 5 bases; unmatched junction bases: 2. The CDR3 DNA follows: TGTGCCAGCAGTTCGGACAGGGATCAGCCCCAGCATTTT. This translates into CASSSDRDQPQHF.

Here the CDR3 reads CASSPPPGGRQPQHF. CDR3 in DNA: TGTGCCAGCTCACCACCCCCGGGCGGGCGACAGCCCCAGCATTTT. The chain employs TRBV18 and TRBJ1-5; unclear D gene. Trimming took off 0 bases at V and 7 bases at J, with 13 bases between the two ends. CDR3 length: 15 residues. CDR1 is KGHSH, CDR2 LQKENI, per germline. Supplemented by reference TRBV18 and TRBJ1-5, the full variable domain reads NAGVMQNPRHLVRRRGQEARLRCSPMKGHSHVYWYRQLPEEGLKFMVYLQKENIIDESGMPKERFSAEFPKEGPSILRIQQVVRGDSAAYFCASSPPPGGRQPQHFGDGTRLSIL.

The chain carries TRBV10-1 and TRBJ2-1; the match to TRBD2 covers 9 bases. In germline, CDR1 is WNHNN, CDR2 SYGVQD (reference sequence). The V and J ends lost 10 bases and 8 bases, in that order; junction bases with no gene match: 9. The length of the CDR3 is 13 residues. Written as DNA, the CDR3 is TGCGCCAAACGAGGGACTAGCTTTGATGAGCAGTTCTTC. It translates to CAKRGTSFDEQFF.